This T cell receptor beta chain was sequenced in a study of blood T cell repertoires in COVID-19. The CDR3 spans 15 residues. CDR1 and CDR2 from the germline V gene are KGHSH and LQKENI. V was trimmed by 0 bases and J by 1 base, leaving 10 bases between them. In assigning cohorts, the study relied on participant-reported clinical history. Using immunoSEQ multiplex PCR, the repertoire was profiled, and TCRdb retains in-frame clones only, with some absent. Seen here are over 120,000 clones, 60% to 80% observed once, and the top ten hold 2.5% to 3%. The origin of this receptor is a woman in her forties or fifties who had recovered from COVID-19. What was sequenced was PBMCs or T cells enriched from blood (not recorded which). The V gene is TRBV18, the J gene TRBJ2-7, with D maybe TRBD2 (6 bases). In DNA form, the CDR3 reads TGTGCCAGCTCACCACCCGCAGGGAGGTCCTACGAGCAGTACTTC. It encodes CASSPPAGRSYEQYF.